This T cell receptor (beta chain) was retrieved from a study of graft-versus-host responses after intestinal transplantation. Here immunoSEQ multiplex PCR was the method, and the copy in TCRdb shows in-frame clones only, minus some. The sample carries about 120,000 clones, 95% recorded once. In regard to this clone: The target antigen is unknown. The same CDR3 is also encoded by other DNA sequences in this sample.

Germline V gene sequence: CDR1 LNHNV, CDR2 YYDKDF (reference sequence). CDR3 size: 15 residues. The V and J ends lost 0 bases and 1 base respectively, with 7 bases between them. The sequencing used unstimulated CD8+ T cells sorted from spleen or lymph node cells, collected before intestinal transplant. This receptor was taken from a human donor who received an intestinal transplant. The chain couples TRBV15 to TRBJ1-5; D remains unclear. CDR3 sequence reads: CATSRDLGSNQPQHF. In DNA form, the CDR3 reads TGTGCCACCAGCAGAGATTTGGGGAGCAATCAGCCCCAGCATTTT.